These 13 T cell receptor beta chains were all obtained from the same sample, sequenced in a study of blood T cell repertoires in COVID-19. TCRdb's copy holds only in-frame clones and misses some; the assay was immunoSEQ multiplex PCR. This sample has 97,000 or so clones, with approximately 90% found just once. The sequencing input was peripheral blood. Receptors originate from a man between 60 and 75 years old with acute or convalescent COVID-19.

V gene TRBV5-6 combines with J gene TRBJ1-1; TRBD1 matches at 7 bases. The CDR3 length is 17 residues. With 0 bases clipped from V and 0 bases from J, the junction kept 8 bases outside the gene matches. CDR1 and CDR2 (germline): SGHDT, YYEEEE. CDR3 sequence (DNA): TGTGCCAGCAGCTTGGTGGCGGGACAGCTAATGAACACTGAAGCTTTCTTT. Encoded protein: CASSLVAGQLMNTEAFF.

The chain is built from TRBV5-4 and TRBJ2-3, with 10 nucleotides matching TRBD2. Trimming removed 2 bases from V and 5 bases from J; junction bases left unmatched: 5. This CDR3 contains 15 residues. The germline V gene has CDR1 SGHNT and CDR2 YYREEE (reference sequence). CDR3 coding DNA: TGTGCCAGCAGCTTAGCGGGGGGGCCTGGAGATACGCAGTATTTT. Translation gives CASSLAGGPGDTQYF.

The rearrangement joins TRBV15 to TRBJ1-6, with D possibly matching TRBD1 (5 bases). The CDR3 length is 12 residues. Trimming left V 5 bases short and J 14 bases short, with 13 bases between. The germline V gene has CDR1 LNHNV and CDR2 YYDKDF (reference sequence). The CDR3 nucleotides read TGTGCCACCAGCCCATATGGGGGGGCCCTCCACTTT. It encodes CATSPYGGALHF. Looking up the rest from reference TRBV15 and TRBJ1-6 gives the full variable domain: DAMVIQNPRYQVTQFGKPVTLSCSQTLNHNVMYWYQQKSSQAPKLLFHYYDKDFNNEADTPDNFQSRRPNTSFCFLDIRSPGLGDTAMYLCATSPYGGALHFGNGTRLTVT.

V is TRBV5-8 and J is TRBJ1-5; D ambiguous. This CDR3 has 14 residues. The V gene lost 4 bases and the J gene lost 0 bases, with 8 bases spanning the gap. Germline-derived CDR1 and CDR2 are SGHTS and YDEGEE. The CDR3 DNA follows: TGTGCCAGCAGCACGAGCTATAGCAATCAGCCCCAGCATTTT. Translated, it gives CASSTSYSNQPQHF. Drawing the rest from reference TRBV5-8 and TRBJ1-5, the complete variable domain is EAGVTQSPTHLIKTRGQQATLRCSPISGHTSVYWYQQALGLGLQFLLWYDEGEERNRGNFPPRFSGRQFPNYSSELNVNALELEDSALYLCASSTSYSNQPQHFGDGTRLSIL.

V is TRBV6-6 and J is TRBJ1-2; no definite D call. CDR3 length equals 14 residues. Germline values: CDR1 MNHNY, CDR2 SVGAGI (reference sequence). Deletions cut 0 bases from V and 12 bases from J, with 17 bases between. As DNA, the CDR3 is TGTGCCAGCAGTTACTCGAAGGTTGGGGAGTTGCACACCTTC. This sequence encodes CASSYSKVGELHTF.

The rearrangement joins TRBV5-8 to TRBJ1-4; possibly TRBD1 for D (5 bases). This CDR3 has 15 amino acids. The germline V gene has CDR1 SGHTS and CDR2 YDEGEE. V dropped 0 bases and J dropped 12 bases, with 18 bases sitting between them. The CDR3 nucleotides read TGTGCCAGCAGCTTGGGCGGGGCCCCTTTTGGGGAACTGTTTTTT. Encoded protein: CASSLGGAPFGELFF.

V usage is TRBV11-2 and J usage is TRBJ2-6; D call uncertain. The germline V and J ends were trimmed by 6 bases and 4 bases, with 19 bases remaining between them. This CDR3 region has 17 residues. CDR1 is SGHAT, CDR2 FQNNGV, per germline. CDR3 residues: CASRPTTRPAGANVLTF. In DNA form, the CDR3 reads TGTGCCAGCAGACCAACGACAAGGCCCGCGGGGGCCAACGTCCTGACTTTC.

The rearrangement joins TRBV5-1 to TRBJ1-2, with unresolved D. Trimming stripped 2 bases from V and 3 bases from J, with 8 bases between. The CDR3 covers 13 residues. CDR1 SGHRS and CDR2 YFSETQ come from the germline V gene. CDR3 protein: CASSFSEDYGYTF. CDR3 nucleotides: TGCGCCAGCAGCTTTTCAGAGGACTATGGCTACACCTTC.

The gene calls are TRBV4-1 and TRBJ2-3; 8 bases match TRBD1. The length of the CDR3 is 14 residues. Trimming at V came to 6 bases and at J to 3 bases, leaving 5 bases not matched to a gene. Germline CDR1 MGHRA, CDR2 YSYEKL. CDR3 DNA sequence: TGCGCCAGCAGAGACAGGGGAGCGACAGATACGCAGTATTTT. Translation gives CASRDRGATDTQYF.

CDR3 protein: CASSGQGTGDEQFF. Here the CDR3 DNA reads TGTGCCAGCAGTGGCCAGGGCACCGGAGATGAGCAGTTCTTC. V and J are TRBV2 and TRBJ2-1, with D possibly TRBD1 on 5 matching bases. The CDR3 is made up of 14 amino acids. With 4 bases removed from V and 8 bases from J, the gap between germline ends came to 15 bases. Germline CDR1 and CDR2: SNHLY and FYNNEI.

The chain recombines TRBV12-3 or TRBV12-4 with TRBJ1-1; TRBD1 is a possible D gene (6 bases). The length of the CDR3 is 13 residues. With 3 bases removed from V and 3 bases from J, the gap between germline ends came to 8 bases. CDR3 residues: CASSFYRDTEAFF. The CDR3 DNA sequence: TGTGCCAGCAGTTTTTACAGGGACACTGAAGCTTTCTTT.

The rearrangement uses TRBV5-1 and TRBJ2-1, with 8 bases matching TRBD1. The CDR3 sequence is 14 residues long. The trim removed 8 bases at V and 6 bases at J, leaving 10 bases unmatched. Germline CDR1 SGHRS, CDR2 YFSETQ. CDR3 sequence (DNA): TGCGCCAGTTTTTTGGACAGGGTGGTCAATGAGCAGTTCTTC. It translates to CASFLDRVVNEQFF.

The rearrangement links TRBV30 to TRBJ1-3; weak D call: TRBD1 (5 bases). Germline V lookup: CDR1 GTSNPN, CDR2 SVGIG (reference sequence). The CDR3 is 15 residues long. V dropped 0 bases and J dropped 0 bases, with 9 bases sitting between them. CDR3 nucleotides: TGTGCCTGGAGTGTAGGGGCCAGCTCTGGAAACACCATATATTTT. Amino acids: CAWSVGASSGNTIYF.